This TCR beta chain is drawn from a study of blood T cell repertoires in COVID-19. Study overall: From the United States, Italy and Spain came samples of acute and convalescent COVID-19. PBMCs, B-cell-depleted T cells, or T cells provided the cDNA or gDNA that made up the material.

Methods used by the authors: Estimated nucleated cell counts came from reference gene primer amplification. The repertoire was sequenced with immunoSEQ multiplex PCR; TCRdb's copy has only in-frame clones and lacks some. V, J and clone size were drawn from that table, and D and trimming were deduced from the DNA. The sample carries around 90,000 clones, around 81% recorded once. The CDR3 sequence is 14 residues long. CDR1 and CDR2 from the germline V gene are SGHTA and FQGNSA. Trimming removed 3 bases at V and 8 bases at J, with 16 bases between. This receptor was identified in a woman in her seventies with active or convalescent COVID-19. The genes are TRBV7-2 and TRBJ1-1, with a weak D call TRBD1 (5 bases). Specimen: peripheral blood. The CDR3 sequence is CASSFSRDSPEAFF. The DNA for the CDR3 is TGTGCCAGCAGCTTTTCAAGGGACTCCCCCGAAGCTTTCTTT.